What follows are 12 T cell receptor beta chains derived from one specimen sequenced in a study of cytotoxic CD8 clonotypes in ibrutinib-treated CLL (dated by TCRdb to the early 2020s). The protocol used for the library was the immunoSEQ multiplex PCR assay. TCRdb provides this immuneACCESS table in a form limited to in-frame rearrangements. Some clones are lacking; in checked studies, under half of them reflect an unresolved V gene, and why the rest are absent is not known. A total of tens of thousands of clones appear in this sample, roughly three quarters of them only once. 13% of the sample is in the top ten clones. This sample's time point label indicates: about twelve months on ibrutinib. The sequences come from PBMCs, collected after 12 months of ibrutinib treatment. These receptors all come from a human donor with chronic lymphocytic leukemia.

The CDR3 spells CASSLNSGRGTDTQYF. The CDR3 DNA reads TGTGCCAGCAGCCTCAATAGTGGTCGAGGCACAGATACGCAGTATTTT. The chain has TRBV7-8 and TRBJ2-3, with D unclear. Trimming stripped 5 bases from V and 1 base from J, with 16 bases between. CDR3 length equals 16 residues. In germline, CDR1 is SGHVS, CDR2 FQNEAQ.

CDR3 protein: CASSQEGTDASSGNTIYF. DNA of the CDR3: TGCGCCAGCAGCCAAGAGGGGACAGACGCTAGCTCTGGAAACACCATATATTTT. The chain employs TRBV4-1 and TRBJ1-3; 7 positions match TRBD1. Per the germline V gene, CDR1 is MGHRA and CDR2 is YSYEKL. The V and J ends lost 0 bases and 0 bases, in that order; junction bases with no gene match: 8. There are 18 residues in the CDR3.

The rearrangement joins TRBV25-1 to TRBJ1-6; D is unresolved. CDR3 length: 16 amino acids. V was pared by 0 bases and J by 3 bases, with 9 bases between. CDR1 is MGHDK, CDR2 SYGVNS, per germline. The CDR3 region is CASSEYGDLYNSPLHF. DNA for the CDR3: TGTGCCAGCAGTGAATATGGCGACCTCTATAATTCACCCCTCCACTTT. The entire variable domain, with the rest obtained from reference TRBV25-1 and TRBJ1-6, is as follows: EADIYQTPRYLVIGTGKKITLECSQTMGHDKMYWYQQDPGMELHLIHYSYGVNSTEKGDLSSESTVSRIRTEHFPLTLESARPSHTSQYLCASSEYGDLYNSPLHFGNGTRLTVT.

This clone was detected a few times. This chain connects TRBV9 to TRBJ2-7, with D perhaps matching TRBD1 (5 bases). V lost 2 bases, J lost 3 bases, and 9 bases lay in between. This CDR3 is built from 13 residues. The germline V gene encodes CDR1 SGDLS and CDR2 YYNGEE. CDR3 region: CASSVGRDYEQYF. The CDR3 bases are TGTGCCAGCAGCGTTGGCAGGGACTACGAGCAGTACTTC.

J is TRBJ2-7 and V is TRBV9, with a weak D call TRBD2 (6 bases). Trimming removed 0 bases from V and 5 bases from J, with 18 bases in between. From germline, CDR1 is SGDLS and CDR2 YYNGEE. The CDR3 totals 16 residues. The CDR3 DNA is TGTGCCAGCAGCGTAGCCCCCATCGGCGGGATCAACGAGCAGTACTTC. This translates into CASSVAPIGGINEQYF.

This clone was seen only once. The chain employs TRBV6-5 and TRBJ2-7, with a possible D match to TRBD2 (5 bases). Germline V gene data show CDR1 as MNHEY and CDR2 as SVGAGI. The CDR3 has 13 amino acids. The V and J ends lost 8 bases and 0 bases respectively, with 11 bases between them. The CDR3 loop is CASRGGGSYEQYF. As DNA, the CDR3 is TGTGCCAGCCGTGGAGGAGGCTCCTACGAGCAGTACTTC.

The chain uses TRBV11-3 and TRBJ2-2; the D gene is possibly TRBD1 (6 bases). The CDR3 runs to 17 residues. V was pared by 5 bases and J by 8 bases, with 24 bases between. Germline V gene lookup returns CDR1 SGHNT and CDR2 YENEEA. CDR3 DNA sequence: TGTGCCAGCAGCCCAGGCCCTAGGGACATTACGGGAGGGGAGCTGTTTTTT. This codes for CASSPGPRDITGGELFF.

The genes are TRBV5-4 and TRBJ1-2; weak D call: TRBD1 (5 bases). The CDR3 consists of 12 residues. Germline loops: CDR1 SGHNT, CDR2 YYREEE (reference sequence). The V and J ends lost 3 bases and 8 bases respectively, with 11 bases between them. In DNA, the CDR3 is TGTGCCAGCAGCTCTTCAGGGTACGGCTACACCTTC. This codes for CASSSSGYGYTF.

The chain carries TRBV19 and TRBJ1-1; D not resolved. CDR1 is LNHDA and CDR2 is SQIVND in the germline V gene (reference sequence). V lost 2 bases, J lost 7 bases, and 5 bases lay in between. There are 11 residues in the CDR3. The CDR3 DNA is TGTGCCAGTAGTATATACGGTGAAGCTTTCTTT. The encoded protein is CASSIYGEAFF.

This CDR3 reads CASSIGGYETQYF. Written as DNA, the CDR3 is TGTGCCAGTAGTATCGGGGGCTATGAGACCCAGTACTTC. The chain joins TRBV19 to TRBJ2-5; D could derive from TRBD1 or TRBD2 (6 bases each). Germline V lookup: CDR1 LNHDA, CDR2 SQIVND (reference sequence). Trimming took off 3 bases at V and 5 bases at J, with 10 bases between the two ends. The CDR3 spans 13 residues.

This rearrangement joins TRBV5-4 to TRBJ2-7, with 9 bases aligning to TRBD1. In germline, CDR1 is SGHNT, CDR2 YYREEE (reference sequence). After removal of 4 bases from V and 0 bases from J, the junction contained 5 bases not matched to a gene. The CDR3 length is 15 residues. CDR3 residues: CASSVGTGSSYEQYF. Written as DNA, the CDR3 is TGTGCCAGCAGCGTCGGGACAGGGAGCTCCTACGAGCAGTACTTC.

The genes are TRBV13 and TRBJ2-3, with TRBD2 matching over 13 bases. V lost 5 bases and J lost 2; bases outside the gene matches: 7. This CDR3 has 17 amino acids. Germline CDR1 and CDR2: PRHDT and FYEKMQ (reference sequence). The CDR3 loop is CASSRGLAGTDTDTQYF. CDR3 DNA sequence: TGTGCCAGCAGCCGGGGACTAGCGGGGACAGACACAGATACGCAGTATTTT. The full variable domain, its missing parts supplied by reference TRBV13 and TRBJ2-3, is AAGVIQSPRHLIKEKRETATLKCYPIPRHDTVYWYQQGPGQDPQFLISFYEKMQSDKGSIPDRFSAQQFSDYHSELNMSSLELGDSALYFCASSRGLAGTDTDTQYFGPGTRLTVL.